A single sample gave rise to the 31 T cell receptor beta chains below, sequenced in a study of blood T cells in healthy people across ages. Then a second PCR, running about 7 to 11 cycles, was carried out with a sample-barcoded 5' primer and a J-beta primer mix. TCRdb independently ran MiXCR on the 5' RACE reads; one entry per CDR3 protein. Of approximately 880,000 distinct CDR3 sequences listed, about 44% are singletons. The sequencing sample was made of blood. The receptors were sampled from a man between 25 and 39 years old in good health.

J is TRBJ2-2 and V is TRBV28; D is possibly TRBD1 or TRBD2 (5 bases each). Germline V gene sequence: CDR1 MDHEN, CDR2 SYDVKM. V lost 5 bases and J lost 2, with 6 bases in between. CDR3 length: 13 amino acids. The CDR3 DNA is TGTGCCAGCAGTGGGGGAAACACCGGGGAGCTGTTTTTT. It encodes CASSGGNTGELFF. The entire variable domain, with the rest obtained from reference TRBV28 and TRBJ2-2, is as follows: DVKVTQSSRYLVKRTGEKVFLECVQDMDHENMFWYRQDPGLGLRLIYFSYDVKMKEKGDIPEGYSVSREKKERFSLILESASTNQTSMYLCASSGGNTGELFFGEGSRLTVL.

This sequence joins TRBV12-5 and TRBJ1-1, with TRBD1 matching over 7 bases. The CDR3 runs to 16 residues. Germline loops: CDR1 LGHNT, CDR2 FRNRAP. V trimming: 2 bases; J trimming: 2 bases; junction bases outside the gene matches: 8. The CDR3 nucleotides are TGTGCTAGTGGTTTGCTCGGACAGGCTGCAAACACTGAAGCTTTCTTT. Translation gives CASGLLGQAANTEAFF.

This clonotype has a handful of counts. The rearrangement links TRBV3-1 to TRBJ1-2; a weak D match, TRBD1 (5 bases). This CDR3 comprises 13 residues. Trimming took 4 bases from V and 5 from J, leaving 11 bases between them. CDR1 is LGHDT and CDR2 is YNNKEL in the germline V gene (reference sequence). CDR3 residues: CASSLPGRYGYTF. The CDR3 DNA reads TGTGCCAGCAGCCTCCCGGGACGGTATGGCTACACCTTC.

The chain joins TRBV24-1 to TRBJ2-1; TRBD2 is a possible D gene (6 bases). The CDR3 has 16 residues. Germline loops: CDR1 KGHDR, CDR2 SFDVKD. V was cut by 0 bases and J by 5 bases, with 13 bases left in between. CDR3 amino acids: CATSDLPAGPNNEQFF. As DNA, the CDR3 is TGTGCCACCAGTGATTTGCCAGCGGGTCCCAACAATGAGCAGTTCTTC.

This chain connects TRBV5-1 to TRBJ2-7, with 10 nucleotides matching TRBD2. After removal of 1 base from V and 3 bases from J, the junction contained 4 bases not matched to a gene. From germline, CDR1 is SGHRS and CDR2 YFSETQ. The CDR3 covers 15 residues. The CDR3 is CASSLYLAGDYEQYF. The CDR3 DNA follows: TGCGCCAGCAGCTTGTACCTAGCGGGGGACTACGAGCAGTACTTC.

This clonotype was observed at least ten times. The chain is built from TRBV11-2 and TRBJ2-5, with TRBD2 matching over 8 bases. The CDR3 runs to 14 residues. V trimming: 5 bases; J trimming: 5 bases; junction bases outside the gene matches: 7. Per germline, CDR1 SGHAT and CDR2 FQNNGV. CDR3 protein: CASSTTGGGETQYF. CDR3 bases: TGTGCCAGCAGCACAACCGGGGGGGGTGAGACCCAGTACTTC.

This chain joins TRBV20-1 and TRBJ2-7, with D tentatively TRBD1 or TRBD2 (5 bases each). Looked up from germline, CDR1 is DFQATT and CDR2 is SNEGSKA (reference sequence). Between the trimmed V and J ends, which lost 5 bases and 0 bases, there was a span of 20 bases. The CDR3 totals 16 residues. CDR3 sequence reads: CSALRGTETGSYEQYF. CDR3 nucleotides: TGCAGTGCTCTACGAGGGACGGAGACTGGCTCCTACGAGCAGTACTTC.

This clonotype was recorded a few times. The rearrangement joins TRBV7-3 to TRBJ2-3; 11 positions match TRBD1. The germline V gene has CDR1 SGHTA and CDR2 FQGTGA. Trimming at V came to 8 bases and at J to 4 bases, leaving 5 bases not matched to a gene. This CDR3 contains 14 residues. CDR3: CASRRTGGADTQYF. DNA for the CDR3: TGTGCCAGCCGTCGGACAGGGGGCGCAGATACGCAGTATTTT.

As concerns this clonotype: Relative to the germline gene, one junction end is altered; a read error may explain this. This rearrangement joins TRBV4-2 to TRBJ1-1; D gene unclear. CDR3 length equals 15 residues. Germline CDR1 reads LGHNA; CDR2 reads YNFKEQ. The CDR3 bases are TGTGCCAGCAGCCAAGAAAGGATGCTGAACCCTGAAGCTTTCTTT. Translated, it gives CASSQERMLNPEAFF.

The chain recombines TRBV6-1 with TRBJ1-2, with a tentative D call TRBD1 (5 bases). Between the trimmed V and J ends, which lost 0 bases and 3 bases, there was a span of 11 bases. Germline loops: CDR1 MNHNS, CDR2 SASEGT. The CDR3 consists of 15 residues. This CDR3 is CASSEAMSRDYGYTF. DNA of the CDR3: TGTGCCAGCAGTGAAGCGATGAGCAGGGACTATGGCTACACCTTC.

Ten or more counts support this clonotype. The chain links TRBV6-2 or TRBV6-3 to TRBJ2-7; 7 positions match TRBD2. V shed 4 bases, J shed 3 bases, and the junction held 6 bases outside the gene matches. The length of the CDR3 is 14 residues. Looked up from germline, CDR1 is MNHEY and CDR2 is SVGEGT. CDR3 residues: CASSSAGENYEQYF. For the CDR3, the DNA is TGTGCCAGCAGTTCGGCGGGGGAGAACTACGAGCAGTACTTC.

This rearrangement joins TRBV7-9 to TRBJ1-5; TRBD1 matches at 8 bases. Germline V CDR1 and CDR2: SEHNR, FQNEAQ (reference sequence). The trim removed 1 base at V and 5 bases at J, leaving 4 bases unmatched. The CDR3 has 15 residues. CDR3 in DNA: TGTGCCAGCAGCTTAGATGTGACAGGGGATCAGCCCCAGCATTTT. This codes for CASSLDVTGDQPQHF.

The rearrangement joins TRBV6-2 or TRBV6-3 to TRBJ1-6; D not resolved. The germline V gene has CDR1 MNHEY and CDR2 SVGEGT. Trimming left V 3 bases short and J 5 bases short, with 11 bases between. This CDR3 has 15 amino acids. This CDR3 reads CASSYVQANNSPLHF. CDR3 nucleotide sequence: TGTGCCAGCAGTTATGTCCAGGCGAATAATTCACCCCTCCACTTT.

This chain connects TRBV5-1 to TRBJ1-6, with D uncertain. Germline CDR1 SGHRS, CDR2 YFSETQ. The CDR3 has 15 amino acids. Trimming removed 1 base at V and 5 bases at J, with 10 bases between. CDR3 in amino acids: CASSLKAEDNSPLHF. CDR3 sequence (DNA): TGCGCCAGCAGCTTGAAGGCGGAAGATAATTCACCCCTCCACTTT.

The V call is TRBV27, the J call TRBJ2-6; a weak D match, TRBD1 (6 bases). Germline loops: CDR1 MNHEY, CDR2 SMNVEV (reference sequence). The CDR3 loop spans 16 amino acids. Between the trimmed V and J ends, which lost 4 bases and 0 bases, there was a span of 10 bases. The CDR3 spells CASSSDSTSGANVLTF. CDR3 DNA sequence: TGTGCCAGCAGTTCGGACAGTACCTCTGGGGCCAACGTCCTGACTTTC.

Comment on this clonotype: Sequence at one end of the junction differs from germline and may be a read error. The chain has TRBV27 and TRBJ1-1, with 7 bases aligning to TRBD1. Germline loops: CDR1 MNHEY, CDR2 SMNVEV (reference sequence). This CDR3 contains 14 residues. The CDR3: CTSSAYRGNTEAFF. CDR3 bases: TGTACCAGCAGTGCCTACAGGGGAAACACTGAAGCTTTCTTT.

The genes are TRBV25-1 and TRBJ1-4; 9 positions agree with TRBD1. Trimming took 3 bases from V and 8 from J; bases not matched to a gene: 10. The CDR3 is made up of 16 amino acids. Germline values: CDR1 MGHDK, CDR2 SYGVNS. CDR3 sequence (DNA): TGTGCCAGCAGTGAGCTTCAACAGGGGGCAAGGGAAAAACTGTTTTTT. Translation gives CASSELQQGAREKLFF.

The chain couples TRBV5-1 to TRBJ2-7; D gene ambiguous. V gave up 2 bases and J gave up 0 bases, with 9 bases separating them. The CDR3 runs 14 residues. Germline V gene lookup returns CDR1 SGHRS and CDR2 YFSETQ. CDR3 sequence (DNA): TGCGCCAGCAGCTTCGGGTTCAACTCCTACGAGCAGTACTTC. Amino acid sequence: CASSFGFNSYEQYF.

The chain employs TRBV5-1 and TRBJ2-5; D is perhaps TRBD2 (6 bases). The CDR3 length is 15 residues. Germline V CDR1 and CDR2: SGHRS, YFSETQ. Deletions cut 1 base from V and 0 bases from J, with 10 bases between. The chain's CDR3 is CASSLLGDYQETQYF. DNA for the CDR3: TGCGCCAGCAGCTTGCTAGGGGACTACCAAGAGACCCAGTACTTC.

CDR3 protein: CASSSADRYNQPQHF. The CDR3 DNA sequence: TGTGCCAGTAGTTCCGCCGACAGATACAATCAGCCCCAGCATTTT. This chain uses TRBV19 with TRBJ1-5; a possible D gene is TRBD1 (5 bases). V lost 5 bases, J lost 3 bases, and 14 bases lay in between. Germline CDR1 and CDR2: LNHDA and SQIVND (reference sequence). There are 15 residues in the CDR3.

J is TRBJ1-6 and V is TRBV11-3; D uncertain. The V end lost 1 base, the J end lost 6 bases, and 10 bases lay between the germline ends. This CDR3 contains 15 residues. Germline CDR1 reads SGHNT; CDR2 reads YENEEA. The CDR3 protein is CASSLVTGTNSPLHF. The CDR3 nucleotides read TGTGCCAGCAGCTTAGTTACGGGAACTAATTCACCCCTCCACTTT. Drawing the rest from reference TRBV11-3 and TRBJ1-6, the complete variable domain is EAGVVQSPRYKIIEKKQPVAFWCNPISGHNTLYWYLQNLGQGPELLIRYENEEAVDDSQLPKDRFSAERLKGVDSTLKIQPAELGDSAVYLCASSLVTGTNSPLHFGNGTRLTVT.

This chain links TRBV4-2 with TRBJ2-7, with 7 bases fitting TRBD1. The CDR3 has 15 residues. CDR1 and CDR2 from the germline V gene are LGHNA and YNFKEQ. With V trimmed by 4 bases and J by 0 bases, 6 bases remained unmatched. The CDR3 nucleotides are TGTGCCAGCAGCCCAACCGGGACAGCCTCCTACGAGCAGTACTTC. It specifies CASSPTGTASYEQYF.

The chain is built from TRBV12-3 or TRBV12-4 and TRBJ2-2, with D tentatively TRBD1 (6 bases). This CDR3 comprises 15 residues. Between the trimmed V and J ends, which lost 4 bases and 1 base, there was a span of 10 bases. The DNA for the CDR3 is TGTGCCAGCAGTTCCGGGACACGGAACACCGGGGAGCTGTTTTTT. Its protein product is CASSSGTRNTGELFF.

J is TRBJ2-1 and V is TRBV6-5; D is possibly TRBD1 (5 bases). The length of the CDR3 is 14 residues. V shed 2 bases and J shed 5 bases, with 10 bases lying between them. The germline gives CDR1 MNHEY, CDR2 SVGAGI. The CDR3 spells CASSYEPGNNEQFF. The CDR3 DNA is TGTGCCAGCAGTTACGAGCCAGGGAACAATGAGCAGTTCTTC.

V usage is TRBV7-2 and J usage is TRBJ1-2; TRBD1 agrees at 9 bases. CDR1 and CDR2 (germline): SGHTA, FQGNSA. Losses at the gene ends were 5 bases for V and 6 bases for J; bases not matched to a gene: 4. The length of the CDR3 is 13 residues. The CDR3 nucleotides are TGTGCCAGCAGCGAACAGGGGGCAAATGGCTACACCTTC. This gives the protein CASSEQGANGYTF. The variable domain in full, with the rest retrieved from reference TRBV7-2 and TRBJ1-2, is GAGVSQSPSNKVTEKGKDVELRCDPISGHTALYWYRQSLGQGLEFLIYFQGNSAPDKSGLPSDRFSAERTGGSVSTLTIQRTQQEDSAVYLCASSEQGANGYTFGSGTRLTVV.

In its sample, this clonotype was seen many times. The chain carries TRBV5-4 and TRBJ2-2; D is possibly TRBD1 (5 bases). Germline CDR1 and CDR2: SGHNT and YYREEE (reference sequence). The CDR3 totals 15 residues. V was trimmed by 4 bases and J by 4 bases, leaving 14 bases between them. The CDR3 nucleotides are TGTGCCAGCAGCCCAGCAGGGAAAGGCACCGGGGAGCTGTTTTTT. It specifies CASSPAGKGTGELFF.

This clonotype showed up just a few times. The chain carries TRBV4-2 and TRBJ2-7, with TRBD2 identical over 14 bases. The V gene end was trimmed by 3 bases and the J gene end by 3 bases; junction bases not matched to a gene: 7. There are 17 residues in the CDR3. The V gene's germline CDR1 is LGHNA and CDR2 YNFKEQ. The CDR3 protein is CASSHGTSGGFGYEQYF. As DNA, the CDR3 is TGTGCCAGCAGCCATGGGACTAGCGGGGGCTTCGGCTACGAGCAGTACTTC.

This rearrangement joins TRBV13 to TRBJ2-7; 10 bases line up with TRBD2. The CDR3 covers 14 residues. V gave up 5 bases and J gave up 5 bases; unmatched junction bases: 6. Germline V gene data show CDR1 as PRHDT and CDR2 as FYEKMQ (reference sequence). The CDR3 nucleotides read TGTGCCAGCAGCCCTAGCGGGGGTAGCGACGAGCAGTACTTC. Protein: CASSPSGGSDEQYF.

The rearrangement joins TRBV9 to TRBJ1-1, with D unclear. The germline CDR1 and CDR2 sequences are SGDLS and YYNGEE. Trimming removed 4 bases from V and 4 bases from J, with 14 bases in between. The CDR3 covers 14 residues. The CDR3 loop is CASSRSQVGTEAFF. The CDR3 DNA sequence: TGTGCCAGCAGCCGTTCCCAAGTGGGCACTGAAGCTTTCTTT.

This clonotype has only a few counts. The gene calls are TRBV5-5 and TRBJ2-1, with a weak D call TRBD1 (5 bases). This CDR3 comprises 13 residues. Germline CDR1 reads SGHKS; CDR2 reads YYEKEE (reference sequence). Trimming took 4 bases from V and 2 from J, leaving 7 bases between them. DNA of the CDR3: TGTGCCAGCAGCAGGGGCACCTACAATGAGCAGTTCTTC. Protein sequence: CASSRGTYNEQFF.

This clonotype was seen more than once but under ten times. The chain uses TRBV15 and TRBJ1-1; D is unclear. Per the germline V gene, CDR1 is LNHNV and CDR2 is YYDKDF (reference sequence). CDR3 length equals 15 residues. Trimming removed 0 bases at V and 1 base at J, with 9 bases between. In nucleotides, the CDR3 is TGTGCCACCAGCAGAGAGTACTCGGAGAACACTGAAGCTTTCTTT. Its translation: CATSREYSENTEAFF.